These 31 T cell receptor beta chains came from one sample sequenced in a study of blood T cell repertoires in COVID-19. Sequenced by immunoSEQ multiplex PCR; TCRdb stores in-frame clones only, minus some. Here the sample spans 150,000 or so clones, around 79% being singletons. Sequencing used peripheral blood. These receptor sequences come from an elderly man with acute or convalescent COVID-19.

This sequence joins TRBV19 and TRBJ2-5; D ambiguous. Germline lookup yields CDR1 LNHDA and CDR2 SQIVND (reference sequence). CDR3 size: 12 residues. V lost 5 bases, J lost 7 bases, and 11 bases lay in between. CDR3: CASSPSLGTQYF. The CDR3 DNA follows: TGTGCCAGTAGTCCCTCCCTAGGGACCCAGTACTTC.

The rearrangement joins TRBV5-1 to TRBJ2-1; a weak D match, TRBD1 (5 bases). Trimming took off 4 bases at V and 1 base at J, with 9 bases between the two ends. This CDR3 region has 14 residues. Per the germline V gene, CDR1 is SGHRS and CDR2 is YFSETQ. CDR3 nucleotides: TGCGCCAGCAGCCGACAGAGTTCCTACAATGAGCAGTTCTTC. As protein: CASSRQSSYNEQFF.

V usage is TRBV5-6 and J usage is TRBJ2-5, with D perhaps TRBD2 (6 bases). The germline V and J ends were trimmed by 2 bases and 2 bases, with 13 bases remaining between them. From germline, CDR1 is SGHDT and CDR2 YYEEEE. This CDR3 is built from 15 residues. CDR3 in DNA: TGTGCCAGCAGCTTAGGACTTGGAGGGCAAGAGACCCAGTACTTC. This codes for CASSLGLGGQETQYF.

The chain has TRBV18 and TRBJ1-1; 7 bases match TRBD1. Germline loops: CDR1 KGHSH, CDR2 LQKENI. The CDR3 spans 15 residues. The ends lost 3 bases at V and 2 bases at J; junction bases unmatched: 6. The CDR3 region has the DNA TGTGCCAGCTCACCCAACAGGGGCGAAAACACTGAAGCTTTCTTT. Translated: CASSPNRGENTEAFF. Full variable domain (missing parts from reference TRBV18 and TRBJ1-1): NAGVMQNPRHLVRRRGQEARLRCSPMKGHSHVYWYRQLPEEGLKFMVYLQKENIIDESGMPKERFSAEFPKEGPSILRIQQVVRGDSAAYFCASSPNRGENTEAFFGQGTRLTVV.

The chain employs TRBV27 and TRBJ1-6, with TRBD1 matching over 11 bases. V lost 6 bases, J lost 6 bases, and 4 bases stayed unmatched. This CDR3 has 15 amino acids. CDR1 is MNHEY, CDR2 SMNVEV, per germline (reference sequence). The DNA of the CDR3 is TGTGCCAGCAGCGGACAGGGGGCTTTTAATTCACCCCTCCACTTT. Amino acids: CASSGQGAFNSPLHF.

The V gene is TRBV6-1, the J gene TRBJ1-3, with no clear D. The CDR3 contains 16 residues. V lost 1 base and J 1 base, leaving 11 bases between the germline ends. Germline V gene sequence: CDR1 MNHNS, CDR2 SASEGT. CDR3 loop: CASSEDADVSGNTIYF. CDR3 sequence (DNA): TGTGCCAGCAGTGAAGATGCGGATGTTTCTGGAAACACCATATATTTT.

Written as DNA, the CDR3 is TGTGCCAGCAGTCCAACACCGACAGGGTCTTATGGCTACACCTTC. Translated: CASSPTPTGSYGYTF. This rearrangement joins TRBV28 to TRBJ1-2; 7 nucleotides line up with TRBD1. This CDR3 has 15 amino acids. V gave up 5 bases and J gave up 5 bases; unmatched junction bases: 11. Germline V CDR1 and CDR2: MDHEN, SYDVKM.

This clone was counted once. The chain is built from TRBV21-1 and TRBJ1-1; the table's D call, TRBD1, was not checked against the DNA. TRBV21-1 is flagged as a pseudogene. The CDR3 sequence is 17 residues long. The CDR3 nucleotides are TGTGCCAGCAGCAAAAGTGACAGGGTTTTTGTGAACACTGAAGCTTTCTTT. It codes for CASSKSDRVFVNTEAFF.

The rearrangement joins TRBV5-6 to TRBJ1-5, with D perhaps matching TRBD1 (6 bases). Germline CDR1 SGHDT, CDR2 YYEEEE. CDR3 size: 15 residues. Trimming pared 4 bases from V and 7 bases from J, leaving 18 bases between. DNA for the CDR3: TGTGCCAGCAGCCTCAAGGGGGTCCGTATACAGCCCCAGCATTTT. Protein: CASSLKGVRIQPQHF.

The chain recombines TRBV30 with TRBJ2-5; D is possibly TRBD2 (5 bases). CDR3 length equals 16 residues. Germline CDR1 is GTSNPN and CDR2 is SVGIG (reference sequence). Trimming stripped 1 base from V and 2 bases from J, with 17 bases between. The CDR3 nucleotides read TGTGCCTGGAGTGGGTCAGGATTAGCGAGACAAGAGACCCAGTACTTC. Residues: CAWSGSGLARQETQYF.

CDR3 in DNA: TGTGCCAGCAGCCAGGGGATACGAGGGAATGTAGCCAAAAACATTCAGTACTTC. Protein sequence: CASSQGIRGNVAKNIQYF. The chain links TRBV3-1 (or the pseudogene TRBV3-2) to TRBJ2-4; tentatively, D is TRBD2 (5 bases). The CDR3 spans 18 residues. CDR1 LGHDT and CDR2 YNNKEL come from the germline V gene (reference sequence). V was cut by 3 bases and J by 0 bases, with 18 bases left in between.

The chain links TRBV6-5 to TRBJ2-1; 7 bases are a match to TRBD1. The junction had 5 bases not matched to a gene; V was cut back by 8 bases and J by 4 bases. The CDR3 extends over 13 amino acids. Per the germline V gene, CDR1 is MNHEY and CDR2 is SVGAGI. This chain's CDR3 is CASGDRQYNEQFF. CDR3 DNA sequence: TGTGCCAGCGGGGACAGACAATACAATGAGCAGTTCTTC.

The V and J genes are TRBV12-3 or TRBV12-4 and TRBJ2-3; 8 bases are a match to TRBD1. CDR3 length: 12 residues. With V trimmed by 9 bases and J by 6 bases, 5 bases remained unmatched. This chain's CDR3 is CASNRGRDTQYF. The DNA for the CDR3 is TGTGCCAGTAACAGGGGGAGGGATACGCAGTATTTT.

The chain's CDR3 is CASSLGGGAGGYTF. CDR3 DNA sequence: TGTGCCAGCAGCTTAGGAGGGGGCGCAGGGGGCTACACCTTC. V usage is TRBV11-3 and J usage is TRBJ1-2, with 7 bases fitting TRBD1. From germline, CDR1 is SGHNT and CDR2 YENEEA. V dropped 1 base and J dropped 8; count of bases not matched to a gene: 7. This CDR3 contains 14 residues. The variable domain in full, completed from reference TRBV11-3 and TRBJ1-2, reads EAGVVQSPRYKIIEKKQPVAFWCNPISGHNTLYWYLQNLGQGPELLIRYENEEAVDDSQLPKDRFSAERLKGVDSTLKIQPAELGDSAVYLCASSLGGGAGGYTFGSGTRLTVV.

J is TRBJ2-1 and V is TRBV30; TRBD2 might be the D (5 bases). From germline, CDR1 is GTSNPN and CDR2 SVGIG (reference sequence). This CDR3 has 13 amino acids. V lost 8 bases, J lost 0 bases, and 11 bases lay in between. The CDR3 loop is CAGRALSYNEQFF. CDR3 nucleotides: TGTGCCGGGCGGGCCCTCTCCTACAATGAGCAGTTCTTC.

The CDR3 region is CASSSALSSYEQYF. CDR3 DNA: TGTGCCAGCAGCTCCGCCCTAAGCTCCTACGAGCAGTACTTC. The chain uses TRBV7-9 and TRBJ2-7; no reliable D call. Germline assignment: CDR1 SEHNR and CDR2 FQNEAQ (reference sequence). This CDR3 spans 14 amino acids. Trimming stripped 4 bases from V and 0 bases from J, with 10 bases between. The complete variable domain, with remaining parts taken from reference TRBV7-9 and TRBJ2-7, reads DTGVSQNPRHKITKRGQNVTFRCDPISEHNRLYWYRQTLGQGPEFLTYFQNEAQLEKSRLLSDRFSAERPKGSFSTLEIQRTEQGDSAMYLCASSSALSSYEQYFGPGTRLTVT.

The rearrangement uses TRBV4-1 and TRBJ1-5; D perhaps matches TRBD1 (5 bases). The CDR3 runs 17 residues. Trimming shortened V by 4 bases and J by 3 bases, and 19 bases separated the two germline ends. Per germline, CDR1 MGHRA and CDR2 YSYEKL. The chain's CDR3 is CASSPGRDVLDNQPQHF. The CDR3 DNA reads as TGCGCCAGCAGCCCGGGGCGGGACGTGCTGGACAATCAGCCCCAGCATTTT.

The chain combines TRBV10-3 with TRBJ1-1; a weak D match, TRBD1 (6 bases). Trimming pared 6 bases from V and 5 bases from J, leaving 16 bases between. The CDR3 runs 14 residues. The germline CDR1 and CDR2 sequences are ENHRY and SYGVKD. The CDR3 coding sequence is TGTGCCATCAGAATAGACAGGTCGAATACTGAAGCTTTCTTT. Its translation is CAIRIDRSNTEAFF.

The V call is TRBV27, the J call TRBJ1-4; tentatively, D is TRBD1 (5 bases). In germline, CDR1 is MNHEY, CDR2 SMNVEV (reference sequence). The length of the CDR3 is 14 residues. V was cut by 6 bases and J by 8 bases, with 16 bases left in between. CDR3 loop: CASSPLRDVEKLFF. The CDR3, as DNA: TGTGCCAGCAGCCCCCTGCGGGACGTGGAAAAACTGTTTTTT.

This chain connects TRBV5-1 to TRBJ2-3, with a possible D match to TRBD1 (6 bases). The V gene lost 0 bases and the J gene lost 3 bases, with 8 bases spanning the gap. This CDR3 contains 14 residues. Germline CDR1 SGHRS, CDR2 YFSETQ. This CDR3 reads CASSLGQETDTQYF. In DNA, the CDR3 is TGCGCCAGCAGCTTGGGACAGGAGACAGATACGCAGTATTTT.

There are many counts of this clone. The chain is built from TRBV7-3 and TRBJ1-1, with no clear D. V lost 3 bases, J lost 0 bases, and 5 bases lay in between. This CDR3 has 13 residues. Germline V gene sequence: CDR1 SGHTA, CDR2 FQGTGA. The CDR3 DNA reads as TGTGCCAGCAGCTTCGAGATGAACACTGAAGCTTTCTTT. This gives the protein CASSFEMNTEAFF.

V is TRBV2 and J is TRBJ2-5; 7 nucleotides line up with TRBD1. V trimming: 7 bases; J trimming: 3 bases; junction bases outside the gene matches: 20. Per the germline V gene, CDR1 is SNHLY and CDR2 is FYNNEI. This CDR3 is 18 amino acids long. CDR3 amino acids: CASINTVMVTGSKETQYF. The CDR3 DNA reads TGTGCCAGCATCAACACCGTCATGGTGACAGGGAGCAAAGAGACCCAGTACTTC.

DNA for the CDR3: TGTGCCATGCATCAGGGGCTTACCGGGGAGCTGTTTTTT. This sequence encodes CAMHQGLTGELFF. The chain carries TRBV10-3 and TRBJ2-2; possible D gene TRBD1, 6 bases. The CDR3 sequence is 13 residues long. V dropped 9 bases and J dropped 5 bases, with 13 bases sitting between them. Per germline, CDR1 ENHRY and CDR2 SYGVKD.

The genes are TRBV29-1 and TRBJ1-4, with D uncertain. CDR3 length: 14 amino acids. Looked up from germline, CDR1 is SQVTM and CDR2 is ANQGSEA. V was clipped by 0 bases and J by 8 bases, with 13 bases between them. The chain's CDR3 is CSVEDAEGREKLFF. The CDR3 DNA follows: TGCAGCGTTGAAGATGCCGAGGGCCGGGAAAAACTGTTTTTT.

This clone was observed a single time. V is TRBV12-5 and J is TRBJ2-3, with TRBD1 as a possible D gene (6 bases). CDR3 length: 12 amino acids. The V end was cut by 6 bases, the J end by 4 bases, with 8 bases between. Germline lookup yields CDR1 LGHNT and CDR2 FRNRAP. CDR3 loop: CASGNRADTQYF. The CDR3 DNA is TGTGCTAGTGGCAACAGGGCAGATACGCAGTATTTT.

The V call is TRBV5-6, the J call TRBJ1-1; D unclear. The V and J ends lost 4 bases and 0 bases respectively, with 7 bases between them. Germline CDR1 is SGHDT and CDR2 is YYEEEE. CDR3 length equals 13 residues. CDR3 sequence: CASSQRLNTEAFF. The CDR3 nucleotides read TGTGCCAGCAGCCAGCGACTGAACACTGAAGCTTTCTTT.

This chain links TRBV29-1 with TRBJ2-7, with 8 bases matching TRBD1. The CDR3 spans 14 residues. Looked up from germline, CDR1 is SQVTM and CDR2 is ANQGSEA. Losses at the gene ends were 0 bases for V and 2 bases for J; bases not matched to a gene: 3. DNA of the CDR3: TGCAGCGTTGAAGATGGACAGGGAACCTACGAGCAGTACTTC. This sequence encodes CSVEDGQGTYEQYF.

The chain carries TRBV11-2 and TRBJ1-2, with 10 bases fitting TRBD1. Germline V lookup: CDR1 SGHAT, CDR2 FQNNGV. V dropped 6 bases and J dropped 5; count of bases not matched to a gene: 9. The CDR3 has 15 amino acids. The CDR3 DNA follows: TGTGCCAGCAGGCAGGGACAGGGGCTCGGGTATGGCTACACCTTC. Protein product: CASRQGQGLGYGYTF. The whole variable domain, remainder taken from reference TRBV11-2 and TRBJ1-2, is EAGVAQSPRYKIIEKRQSVAFWCNPISGHATLYWYQQILGQGPKLLIQFQNNGVVDDSQLPKDRFSAERLKGVDSTLKIQPAKLEDSAVYLCASRQGQGLGYGYTFGSGTRLTVV.

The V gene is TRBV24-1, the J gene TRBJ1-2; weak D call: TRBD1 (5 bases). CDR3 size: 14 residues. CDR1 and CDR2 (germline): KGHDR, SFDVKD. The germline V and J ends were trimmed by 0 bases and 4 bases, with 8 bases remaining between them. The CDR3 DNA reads TGTGCCACCAGTGATTTGTACAGGACCTATGGCTACACCTTC. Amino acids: CATSDLYRTYGYTF.

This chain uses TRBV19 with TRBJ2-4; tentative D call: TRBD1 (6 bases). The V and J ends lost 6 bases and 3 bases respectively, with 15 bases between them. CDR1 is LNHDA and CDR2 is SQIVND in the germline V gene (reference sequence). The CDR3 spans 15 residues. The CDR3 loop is CASRPHRDGKNIQYF. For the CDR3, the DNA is TGTGCCAGTAGGCCCCACAGGGACGGCAAAAACATTCAGTACTTC.

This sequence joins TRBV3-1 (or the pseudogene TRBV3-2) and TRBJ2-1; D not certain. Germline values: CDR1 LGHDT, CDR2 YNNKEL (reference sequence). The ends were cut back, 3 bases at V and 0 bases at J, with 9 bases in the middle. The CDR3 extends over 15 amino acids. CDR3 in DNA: TGTGCCAGCAGCCAGCGGTCGAGCTCCTACAATGAGCAGTTCTTC. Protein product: CASSQRSSSYNEQFF.